The 20 T cell receptor beta chains given below trace back to one sample, sequenced in a study of T cells after yellow fever vaccination. One entry per CDR3 protein results from TCRdb running MiXCR on the 5' RACE reads. Seen here are hundreds of thousands of distinct CDR3 sequences, approximately 12% observed once, and the top ten hold roughly 13%. The sequencing here drew on PBMCs, taken on the day of the yellow fever booster vaccination. Every receptor here comes from a man in his thirties or forties who received the YFV17D yellow fever vaccine.

In DNA, the CDR3 is TGCGCCACCACTGGGCCAGGGGACACTGAAGCTTTCTTT. This translates into CATTGPGDTEAFF. This chain connects TRBV5-1 to TRBJ1-1; D might be TRBD1 (6 bases). V dropped 9 bases and J dropped 3 bases, with 15 bases sitting between them. This CDR3 is built from 13 residues. CDR1 and CDR2 from the germline V gene are SGHRS and YFSETQ.

The sample holds many counts of this clonotype. V and J are TRBV7-2 and TRBJ2-1, with D perhaps TRBD2 (5 bases). Per the germline V gene, CDR1 is SGHTA and CDR2 is FQGNSA. The CDR3 spans 14 residues. V lost 3 bases and J 6 bases, leaving 12 bases between the germline ends. The CDR3 here is CASSFQTRANEQFF. In DNA form, the CDR3 reads TGTGCCAGCAGCTTTCAAACTAGGGCCAATGAGCAGTTCTTC. Filled out from reference TRBV7-2 and TRBJ2-1, the complete variable domain reads GAGVSQSPSNKVTEKGKDVELRCDPISGHTALYWYRQSLGQGLEFLIYFQGNSAPDKSGLPSDRFSAERTGGSVSTLTIQRTQQEDSAVYLCASSFQTRANEQFFGPGTRLTVL.

This clonotype was observed a handful of times. The CDR3 region is CASSSGQGAIYGTQYF. The CDR3 DNA sequence: TGTGCCAGCAGCTCCGGACAGGGGGCTATCTATGGTACGCAGTATTTT. The rearrangement links TRBV5-5 to TRBJ2-3, with TRBD1 identical over 11 bases. The CDR3 contains 16 residues. Trimming removed 3 bases from V and 8 bases from J; junction bases left unmatched: 11. Germline V gives CDR1 SGHKS, CDR2 YYEKEE (reference sequence).

This clonotype was detected only a few times. The chain links TRBV10-1 to TRBJ2-1, with D unresolved. The V end was cut by 5 bases, the J end by 1 base, with 6 bases between. The germline gives CDR1 WNHNN, CDR2 SYGVQD (reference sequence). CDR3 size: 13 residues. In nucleotides, the CDR3 is TGCGCCAGCAGTAAGGTATCCTACAATGAGCAGTTCTTC. Its protein product is CASSKVSYNEQFF.

This chain links TRBV12-3 or TRBV12-4 with TRBJ2-3; 12 nucleotides agree with TRBD2. V lost 7 bases to trimming and J lost 5 bases; unmatched junction nucleotides: 7. The length of the CDR3 is 15 residues. DNA for the CDR3: TGTGCCAGCAACCCGACTAGCGGGAGACAAGATACGCAGTATTTT. As protein: CASNPTSGRQDTQYF.

This clonotype was observed at least ten times. The chain couples TRBV12-3 or TRBV12-4 to TRBJ2-1; TRBD2 matches 7 bases. There are 14 residues in the CDR3. V lost 0 bases to trimming and J lost 9 bases; unmatched junction nucleotides: 5. This chain's CDR3 is CASSLAGGPGEQFF. In DNA form, the CDR3 reads TGTGCCAGCAGTTTAGCGGGAGGGCCGGGTGAGCAGTTCTTC.

This sequence joins TRBV20-1 and TRBJ2-2; D remains unclear. V lost 2 bases, J lost 7 bases, and 5 bases lay in between. Per the germline V gene, CDR1 is DFQATT and CDR2 is SNEGSKA (reference sequence). The CDR3 runs to 11 residues. The CDR3 here is CSARLVGELFF. CDR3 coding DNA: TGCAGTGCTAGACTGGTCGGGGAGCTGTTTTTT.

A few counts support this clonotype. The gene calls are TRBV5-4 and TRBJ1-2; D gene unclear. The CDR3 has 12 amino acids. The germline CDR1 and CDR2 sequences are SGHNT and YYREEE (reference sequence). The ends were cut back, 0 bases at V and 9 bases at J, with 9 bases in the middle. CDR3 nucleotide sequence: TGTGCCAGCAGCTTGGTGGGAGAGAGCTACACCTTC. Translation: CASSLVGESYTF. The variable domain in full, with the rest retrieved from reference TRBV5-4 and TRBJ1-2, is ETGVTQSPTHLIKTRGQQVTLRCSSQSGHNTVSWYQQALGQGPQFIFQYYREEENGRGNFPPRFSGLQFPNYSSELNVNALELDDSALYLCASSLVGESYTFGSGTRLTVV.

This chain links TRBV5-4 with TRBJ2-5; D is uncertain. The CDR3 spans 14 residues. The germline V gene encodes CDR1 SGHNT and CDR2 YYREEE (reference sequence). V shed 5 bases and J shed 5 bases, with 16 bases lying between them. CDR3 in amino acids: CASSGRETGETQYF. The CDR3 DNA is TGTGCCAGCAGTGGGCGAGAGACGGGCGAGACCCAGTACTTC.

This clonotype was seen more than once but under ten times. The chain joins TRBV15 to TRBJ2-3; TRBD2 matches 12 bases. The V gene end was trimmed by 1 base and the J gene end by 4 bases; junction bases not matched to a gene: 9. There are 18 residues in the CDR3. The germline V gene encodes CDR1 LNHNV and CDR2 YYDKDF (reference sequence). For the CDR3, the DNA is TGTGCCACCAGCAGAGTTCTAGCGGGAGGGATTAGGTCAGATACGCAGTATTTT. Its protein is CATSRVLAGGIRSDTQYF.

This clonotype was seen only a few times. V gene TRBV5-6 combines with J gene TRBJ2-5; 8 bases align to TRBD2. J lost 5 bases, V lost 5 bases, and 11 bases had no gene match. The CDR3 extends over 15 amino acids. Germline V gene sequence: CDR1 SGHDT, CDR2 YYEEEE. CDR3: CASSTPAGVGETQYF. The DNA for the CDR3 is TGTGCCAGCAGTACGCCAGCGGGGGTCGGGGAGACCCAGTACTTC.

V usage is TRBV12-3 or TRBV12-4 and J usage is TRBJ2-1; 12 bases are shared with TRBD1. The CDR3 contains 15 residues. After removal of 4 bases from V and 9 bases from J, the junction contained 7 bases not matched to a gene. The CDR3: CASSSPGQGAFEQFF. The CDR3 DNA is TGTGCCAGCAGTTCGCCGGGACAGGGGGCGTTTGAGCAGTTCTTC.

CDR3: CSARSGTDGNTIYF. CDR3 DNA: TGCAGTGCTAGGTCCGGGACAGATGGAAACACCATATATTTT. The chain carries TRBV20-1 and TRBJ1-3; 7 bases are shared with TRBD1. Germline lookup yields CDR1 DFQATT and CDR2 SNEGSKA (reference sequence). The ends lost 3 bases at V and 3 bases at J; junction bases unmatched: 5. The CDR3 totals 14 residues.

This clonotype was seen only a few times. V usage is TRBV20-1 and J usage is TRBJ2-2; 7 nucleotides match TRBD1. With V trimmed by 6 bases and J by 3 bases, 4 bases remained unmatched. Germline V gene data show CDR1 as DFQATT and CDR2 as SNEGSKA (reference sequence). This CDR3 contains 13 residues. The CDR3 sequence is CSAPTGYTGELFF. The CDR3 nucleotides read TGCAGTGCCCCGACAGGGTACACCGGGGAGCTGTTTTTT.

The CDR3 nucleotides are TGTGCCAGCAGCCAGGCTAGCGGGGATTTTGAGCAGTTCTTC. This codes for CASSQASGDFEQFF. The chain joins TRBV3-1 to TRBJ2-1; 9 bases fit TRBD2. Germline V gene sequence: CDR1 LGHDT, CDR2 YNNKEL (reference sequence). This CDR3 comprises 14 residues. J lost 9 bases, V lost 3 bases, and 6 bases had no gene match.

The V and J genes are TRBV10-1 and TRBJ2-3; D unresolved. Germline CDR1 WNHNN, CDR2 SYGVQD (reference sequence). The CDR3 is 13 residues long. Deletions cut 7 bases from V and 4 bases from J, with 12 bases between. The DNA of the CDR3 is TGCGCCAGCACAAAAGATCCCGCAGATACGCAGTATTTT. This codes for CASTKDPADTQYF.

This clonotype has just a few counts. This chain joins TRBV20-1 and TRBJ1-1; D is unclear. In germline, CDR1 is DFQATT, CDR2 SNEGSKA (reference sequence). The CDR3 extends over 14 amino acids. V was shortened by 7 bases and J by 4 bases, with 19 bases between the two germline ends. DNA of the CDR3: TGCAGTGGAAGGGTTCCCAGAGGATCCACTGAAGCTTTCTTT. Its protein product is CSGRVPRGSTEAFF.

The chain couples TRBV25-1 to TRBJ1-1, with D uncertain. V lost 6 bases to trimming and J lost 1 base, with 15 bases between them. The CDR3 loop spans 15 amino acids. Per the germline V gene, CDR1 is MGHDK and CDR2 is SYGVNS. The CDR3 is CASRPRVAPNTEAFF. The CDR3 DNA reads TGTGCCAGCAGGCCGAGGGTGGCTCCGAACACTGAAGCTTTCTTT.

This clonotype was seen ten or more times. The chain is built from TRBV20-1 and TRBJ1-4; D uncertain. This CDR3 contains 13 residues. Trimming removed 5 bases from V and 2 bases from J, with 9 bases in between. Germline loops: CDR1 DFQATT, CDR2 SNEGSKA (reference sequence). The CDR3 reads CSAPLNTNEKLFF. CDR3 in DNA: TGCAGTGCTCCCCTTAATACTAATGAAAAACTGTTTTTT.

This clonotype turned up a few times. The CDR3 protein is CATSGTGYEQYF. The CDR3 DNA sequence: TGTGCCACCAGCGGGACAGGCTACGAGCAGTACTTC. This sequence joins TRBV15 and TRBJ2-7, with 8 bases matching TRBD1. V lost 5 bases, J lost 3 bases, and 0 bases stayed unmatched. Germline CDR1 is LNHNV and CDR2 is YYDKDF (reference sequence). The CDR3 contains 12 residues.